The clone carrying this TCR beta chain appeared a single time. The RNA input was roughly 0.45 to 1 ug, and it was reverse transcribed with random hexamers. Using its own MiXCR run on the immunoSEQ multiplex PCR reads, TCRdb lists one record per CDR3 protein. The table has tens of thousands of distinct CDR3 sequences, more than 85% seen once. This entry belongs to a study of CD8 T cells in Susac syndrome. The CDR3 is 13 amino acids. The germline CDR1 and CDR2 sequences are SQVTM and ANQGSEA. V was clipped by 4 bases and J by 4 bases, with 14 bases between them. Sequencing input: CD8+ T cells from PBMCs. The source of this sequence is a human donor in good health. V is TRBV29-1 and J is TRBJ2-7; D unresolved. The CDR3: CSVGPMKGYEQYF. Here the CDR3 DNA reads TGCAGCGTTGGGCCGATGAAGGGTTACGAGCAGTACTTC.